Listed here are 2 T cell receptor beta chains from one sample, sequenced in a study of shared clonotypes between healthy human individuals. Assay used: immunoSEQ multiplex PCR; TCRdb lists only in-frame clones, some missing. This sample yields about 1 million clones, of which approximately 72% are seen a single time; 1.2% to 1.5% belongs to the top ten. Specimen: memory CD4+ T cells sorted from blood. Subset reported: CD45RA-negative fraction. These receptors were obtained from a man between 18 and 29 years old in good health.

The rearrangement links TRBV6-4 to TRBJ2-2, with 10 bases aligning to TRBD1. Looked up from germline, CDR1 is MRHNA and CDR2 is SNTAGT. V lost 11 bases to trimming and J lost 6 bases; unmatched junction nucleotides: 9. The CDR3 has 14 residues. CDR3 in amino acids: CAPRQGAPAGELFF. Written as DNA, the CDR3 is TGTGCCCCCAGACAGGGGGCGCCTGCCGGGGAGCTGTTTTTT.

The CDR3: CAWSITGRYNSPLHF. As DNA, the CDR3 is TGTGCCTGGAGTATCACAGGGAGATACAATTCACCCCTCCACTTT. The rearrangement joins TRBV30 to TRBJ1-6; weak D call: TRBD1 (6 bases). V was clipped by 2 bases and J by 7 bases, with 15 bases between them. The germline gives CDR1 GTSNPN, CDR2 SVGIG (reference sequence). The CDR3 covers 15 residues.